The rows below give T cell receptor beta chains drawn from one sample of a study of siplizumab effects on memory and regulatory T cells. Profiled with immunoSEQ multiplex PCR; TCRdb holds only in-frame clones, not every one. In the table there are some 100,000 clones, more than 85% of which are singletons. Sequencing used CD4+ T cells sorted from blood. The receptors were sampled from a human donor in good health. CDR3s include the opening cysteine and the closing phenylalanine or tryptophan. Fields, in order: CDR3 protein, CDR3 DNA, D gene, V gene, clone size, J gene. A D gene is named only where the DNA matches it firmly. The size of a clone is reported for some rows only, either as once, few or many, or as a class for expanded clones.

CASRTRGGPSYEQYF	TGTGCCAGCAGAACCCGGGGGGGCCCCTCCTACGAGCAGTACTTC	TRBD2	TRBV6-5	NA	TRBJ2-7
CASRGTGGREQYF	TGTGCCAGCAGGGGCACGGGGGGCCGGGAGCAGTACTTC	NA	TRBV27	NA	TRBJ2-7
CAISESWGFRTYEQYF	TGTGCCATCAGTGAGTCTTGGGGGTTCAGAACCTACGAGCAGTACTTC	NA	TRBV10-3	NA	TRBJ2-7
CPPRGRGHQETQYF	TGTCCCCCCCGCGGCAGGGGCCACCAAGAGACCCAGTACTTC	NA	TRBV21-1	NA	TRBJ2-5
CSVLVSGTIFGNSPLHF	TGCAGCGTTCTCGTATCGGGGACGATATTCGGGAATTCACCCCTCCACTTT	NA	TRBV29-1	NA	TRBJ1-6
CASSLARPKNTGELFF	TGTGCCAGCAGCTTAGCCCGACCTAAAAACACCGGGGAGCTGTTTTTT	NA	TRBV11-2	NA	TRBJ2-2
CASSLNGLAGGPVEQYF	TGTGCCAGCAGCTTGAATGGACTAGCGGGGGGGCCCGTCGAGCAGTACTTC	TRBD2	TRBV7-2	NA	TRBJ2-7
CASSEAPGRNSGNTIYF	TGTGCCAGCAGTGAAGCCCCGGGCAGAAACTCTGGAAACACCATATATTTT	NA	TRBV6-1	NA	TRBJ1-3
CASSLDRTKTGELFF	TGTGCCAGCAGCTTGGATAGGACAAAGACCGGGGAGCTGTTTTTT	NA	TRBV5-4	NA	TRBJ2-2
CASSNDRITNTYEQYF	TGTGCCAGCAGTAACGACAGGATTACGAATACCTACGAGCAGTACTTC	NA	TRBV2	NA	TRBJ2-7
CASKEGRWITEAFF	TGTGCCAGTAAGGAGGGGCGGTGGATTACTGAAGCTTTCTTT	NA	TRBV19	once	TRBJ1-1
CASSSRTSLETQYF	TGTGCCAGCAGTTCGAGGACTAGTTTAGAGACCCAGTACTTC	TRBD2	TRBV28	NA	TRBJ2-5
CASSLTGTSSEAFF	TGTGCCAGCAGCTTGACGGGGACAAGCTCTGAAGCTTTCTTT	NA	TRBV5-5	NA	TRBJ1-1
CASSYIDQLYNEQFF	TGTGCCAGCAGTTATATCGACCAACTATACAATGAGCAGTTCTTC	NA	TRBV27	NA	TRBJ2-1
CASSLPGADTGELFF	TGTGCCAGCAGCCTCCCGGGGGCGGACACCGGGGAGCTGTTTTTT	NA	TRBV11-3	NA	TRBJ2-2
CASSVEGEGGYGYTF	TGTGCCAGCAGCGTAGAGGGAGAGGGCGGCTATGGCTACACCTTC	NA	TRBV9	NA	TRBJ1-2
CASSSAGSRNEKLFF	TGCGCCAGCTCCTCGGCGGGCAGCCGAAATGAAAAACTGTTTTTT	NA	TRBV4-1	NA	TRBJ1-4
CASSLQESTDTQYF	TGTGCCAGCAGCTTACAGGAGAGCACAGATACGCAGTATTTT	NA	TRBV7-9	NA	TRBJ2-3
CASSLYQVGQGVGTPWEQYF	TGTGCCAGCAGTTTATATCAGGTTGGACAAGGAGTGGGCACGCCCTGGGAGCAGTACTTC	NA	TRBV28	NA	TRBJ2-7
CASSPLAGASDEQFF	TGTGCCAGCAGCCCCCTAGCGGGGGCTTCTGATGAGCAGTTCTTC	TRBD2	TRBV7-6	NA	TRBJ2-1
CASSLMGTLDSPLHF	TGTGCCAGCAGCTTAATGGGAACGCTTGATTCACCCCTCCACTTT	NA	TRBV7-3	NA	TRBJ1-6
CASSFGTSGGVLEQFF	TGCGCCAGCAGCTTCGGGACTAGCGGGGGGGTTTTGGAGCAGTTCTTC	TRBD2	TRBV5-1	NA	TRBJ2-1
CASSWGVFLLAGGPRTGELFF	TGCGCCAGCAGCTGGGGAGTCTTCCTGCTAGCGGGGGGGCCGCGGACCGGGGAGCTGTTTTTT	TRBD2	TRBV5-1	NA	TRBJ2-2
CASKQGAGEQYF	TGTGCCAGCAAGCAGGGGGCGGGGGAGCAGTACTTC	TRBD1	TRBV6-6	NA	TRBJ2-7
CASSNRRGEYYGYTF	TGTGCCAGCAGTAACCGACGGGGGGAATACTATGGCTACACCTTC	NA	TRBV6-5	NA	TRBJ1-2
CASSEDINYGYTF	TGTGCCAGCAGCGAGGACATTAACTATGGCTACACCTTC	NA	TRBV11-3	NA	TRBJ1-2
CASRVLAGGPGANVLTF	TGTGCCAGCAGAGTACTAGCGGGGGGGCCCGGGGCCAACGTCCTGACTTTC	TRBD2	TRBV5-8	NA	TRBJ2-6
CASRPGTANTEAFF	TGTGCCAGCAGGCCGGGGACGGCAAACACTGAAGCTTTCTTT	NA	TRBV6-1	NA	TRBJ1-1
CASSLQPNTEAFF	TGCGCCAGCAGCTTACAGCCGAACACTGAAGCTTTCTTT	NA	TRBV5-1	NA	TRBJ1-1